This paragraph reports one T cell receptor beta chain. Its specificity is not known. As to time point: pre-sensitization, week 0. The treatment: therapeutic diphenylcyclopropenone sensitization with weekly scalp DPC. Total RNA was isolated from whole blood that had not been fractionated. This entry belongs to a study of human T cells and chemical hapten exposure. Study at large: Upper-back patch tests with 0.01% DPC were read at 6 days.

V was clipped by 2 bases and J by 4 bases; unmatched bases: 12. The CDR3 extends over 17 amino acids. The germline V gene encodes CDR1 MNHEY and CDR2 SVGEGT. Original processing notes: A typical sample had roughly 96,000 TCRs, with roughly 23,224 to 690,600 overall. TCRdb fed the RACE reads into MiXCR, producing one record per CDR3 protein. The V and J calls here are based on TCRdb, not the publication. The repertoire holds approximately 52,000 distinct CDR3 sequences, with roughly 9% as singletons. Study observations and caveats: TCRs at high frequency, those above 1 in 1000, did not change with DPC sensitization.

The starting material was whole blood, obtained in connection with sensitization to the hapten diphenylcyclopropenone (DPC). The J gene is TRBJ1-2, the V gene TRBV6-2 or TRBV6-3, with 8 bases identical to TRBD1. The TCR comes from a woman aged 30 to 39 with alopecia areata. Some clones in this sample may be carry-over from other donors' samples. The CDR3 nucleotides read TGTGCCAGCAGTTACCCCATTCGACAGGGGATCAGCTATGGCTACACCTTC. It codes for CASSYPIRQGISYGYTF.